These T cell receptor beta chains were read from a single sample in a study of blood T cell repertoires in COVID-19. TCRdb's copy holds only in-frame clones and misses some; the assay was immunoSEQ multiplex PCR. Of about 330,000 clones in the sample, 92% are singletons; the top ten hold 15% to 20%. The sequencing input was PBMCs or T cells enriched from blood (not recorded which). Every receptor here comes from a woman in her twenties or thirties who had recovered from COVID-19. The CDR3 runs from the conserved cysteine through the conserved F or W. Fields, in order: CDR3 protein, CDR3 DNA, clone size, D gene, V gene, J gene. The D gene is left open where the match is weak. The size of a clone is reported for some rows only, either as once, few or many, or as a class for expanded clones.

CDR3 protein: CASRRGRTDTQYF; CDR3 DNA: TGTGCCAGCAGGCGCGGAAGGACAGATACGCAGTATTTT; clone size: few; D gene: -; V gene: TRBV7-8; J gene: TRBJ2-3
CDR3 protein: CASSSGTGIIVNEQFF; CDR3 DNA: TGTGCCAGTAGTAGTGGGACAGGGATCATAGTAAATGAGCAGTTCTTC; clone size: -; D gene: TRBD1; V gene: TRBV19; J gene: TRBJ2-1
CDR3 protein: CATSDPASGRGIF; CDR3 DNA: TGTGCCACCAGTGATCCCGCTAGCGGGAGAGGGATCTTC; clone size: -; D gene: TRBD2; V gene: TRBV24-1; J gene: TRBJ2-1
CDR3 protein: CASSQDRGPTIGYTF; CDR3 DNA: TGTGCCAGCAGCCAAGACCGCGGGCCCACCATTGGCTACACCTTC; clone size: once; D gene: -; V gene: TRBV3-1/TRBV3-2; J gene: TRBJ1-2
CDR3 protein: CASLRTGIGTEAFF; CDR3 DNA: TGTGCCAGCCTCAGGACAGGGATTGGTACTGAAGCTTTCTTT; clone size: -; D gene: TRBD1; V gene: TRBV6-5; J gene: TRBJ1-1
CDR3 protein: CASSSPGVGEGEQYF; CDR3 DNA: TGTGCCAGCAGTTCCCCCGGGGTGGGTGAAGGCGAGCAGTACTTC; clone size: few; D gene: -; V gene: TRBV28; J gene: TRBJ2-7
CDR3 protein: CASSHYPRVGTGELFF; CDR3 DNA: TGCGCCAGCAGCCATTACCCCAGGGTGGGCACCGGGGAGCTGTTTTTT; clone size: -; D gene: -; V gene: TRBV4-1; J gene: TRBJ2-2
CDR3 protein: CASSKQGARDYGYTF; CDR3 DNA: TGTGCCAGCAGCAAACAGGGGGCACGGGACTATGGCTACACCTTC; clone size: -; D gene: TRBD1; V gene: TRBV6-2/TRBV6-3; J gene: TRBJ1-2
CDR3 protein: CASRTGGRGYTF; CDR3 DNA: TGTGCCAGCAGGACAGGGGGCCGTGGCTACACCTTC; clone size: -; D gene: TRBD1; V gene: TRBV2; J gene: TRBJ1-2
CDR3 protein: CASSLIYARSLYANGYTF; CDR3 DNA: TGTGCCAGCAGTTTAATTTATGCCCGTTCGCTGTACGCGAACGGCTACACCTTC; clone size: -; D gene: -; V gene: TRBV28; J gene: TRBJ1-2
CDR3 protein: CATSDPRTSGIRSYNEQFF; CDR3 DNA: TGTGCCACCAGTGATCCCCGGACTAGCGGGATAAGGTCCTACAATGAGCAGTTCTTC; clone size: -; D gene: TRBD2; V gene: TRBV24-1; J gene: TRBJ2-1
CDR3 protein: CSVATGLYEQYF; CDR3 DNA: TGCAGCGTTGCTACAGGGCTTTACGAGCAGTACTTC; clone size: -; D gene: -; V gene: TRBV29-1; J gene: TRBJ2-7
CDR3 protein: CASSKGQGFGYTF; CDR3 DNA: TGTGCCAGCAGTAAGGGACAGGGGTTCGGCTACACCTTC; clone size: -; D gene: TRBD1; V gene: TRBV6-5; J gene: TRBJ1-2
CDR3 protein: CASSLAGGQETQYF; CDR3 DNA: TGTGCCAGCAGTTTAGCGGGAGGCCAAGAGACCCAGTACTTC; clone size: -; D gene: TRBD2; V gene: TRBV28; J gene: TRBJ2-5
CDR3 protein: CASSVVSGSSYNEQFF; CDR3 DNA: TGTGCCAGCAGCGTAGTGAGCGGGAGTTCCTACAATGAGCAGTTCTTC; clone size: few; D gene: TRBD2; V gene: TRBV9; J gene: TRBJ2-1
CDR3 protein: CASSQQGDTEAFF; CDR3 DNA: TGTGCCAGCAGTCAACAGGGGGACACTGAAGCTTTCTTT; clone size: few; D gene: TRBD1; V gene: TRBV28; J gene: TRBJ1-1
CDR3 protein: CASSFGTGGPYF; CDR3 DNA: TGTGCCAGCAGCTTCGGGACAGGGGGCCCGTATTTT; clone size: -; D gene: TRBD1; V gene: TRBV7-2; J gene: TRBJ2-3
CDR3 protein: CASSLVGLANEQFF; CDR3 DNA: TGCGCCAGCAGCTTGGTGGGCCTAGCAAATGAGCAGTTCTTC; clone size: -; D gene: -; V gene: TRBV5-1; J gene: TRBJ2-1
CDR3 protein: CASSLGRGLGYTF; CDR3 DNA: TGTGCCAGCAGCTTGGGGAGGGGCCTAGGCTACACCTTC; clone size: -; D gene: -; V gene: TRBV5-6; J gene: TRBJ1-2
CDR3 protein: CASSGPGHLQETQYF; CDR3 DNA: TGTGCCAGCAGCGGACCGGGACACCTACAAGAGACCCAGTACTTC; clone size: -; D gene: -; V gene: TRBV7-9; J gene: TRBJ2-5
CDR3 protein: CASSEGAGAHTGELFF; CDR3 DNA: TGTGCCAGCAGTGAAGGGGCGGGGGCGCACACCGGGGAGCTGTTTTTT; clone size: -; D gene: -; V gene: TRBV25-1; J gene: TRBJ2-2
CDR3 protein: CASSLGGYEQYF; CDR3 DNA: TGCGCCAGCAGCTTGGGCGGATACGAGCAGTACTTC; clone size: -; D gene: -; V gene: TRBV5-1; J gene: TRBJ2-7